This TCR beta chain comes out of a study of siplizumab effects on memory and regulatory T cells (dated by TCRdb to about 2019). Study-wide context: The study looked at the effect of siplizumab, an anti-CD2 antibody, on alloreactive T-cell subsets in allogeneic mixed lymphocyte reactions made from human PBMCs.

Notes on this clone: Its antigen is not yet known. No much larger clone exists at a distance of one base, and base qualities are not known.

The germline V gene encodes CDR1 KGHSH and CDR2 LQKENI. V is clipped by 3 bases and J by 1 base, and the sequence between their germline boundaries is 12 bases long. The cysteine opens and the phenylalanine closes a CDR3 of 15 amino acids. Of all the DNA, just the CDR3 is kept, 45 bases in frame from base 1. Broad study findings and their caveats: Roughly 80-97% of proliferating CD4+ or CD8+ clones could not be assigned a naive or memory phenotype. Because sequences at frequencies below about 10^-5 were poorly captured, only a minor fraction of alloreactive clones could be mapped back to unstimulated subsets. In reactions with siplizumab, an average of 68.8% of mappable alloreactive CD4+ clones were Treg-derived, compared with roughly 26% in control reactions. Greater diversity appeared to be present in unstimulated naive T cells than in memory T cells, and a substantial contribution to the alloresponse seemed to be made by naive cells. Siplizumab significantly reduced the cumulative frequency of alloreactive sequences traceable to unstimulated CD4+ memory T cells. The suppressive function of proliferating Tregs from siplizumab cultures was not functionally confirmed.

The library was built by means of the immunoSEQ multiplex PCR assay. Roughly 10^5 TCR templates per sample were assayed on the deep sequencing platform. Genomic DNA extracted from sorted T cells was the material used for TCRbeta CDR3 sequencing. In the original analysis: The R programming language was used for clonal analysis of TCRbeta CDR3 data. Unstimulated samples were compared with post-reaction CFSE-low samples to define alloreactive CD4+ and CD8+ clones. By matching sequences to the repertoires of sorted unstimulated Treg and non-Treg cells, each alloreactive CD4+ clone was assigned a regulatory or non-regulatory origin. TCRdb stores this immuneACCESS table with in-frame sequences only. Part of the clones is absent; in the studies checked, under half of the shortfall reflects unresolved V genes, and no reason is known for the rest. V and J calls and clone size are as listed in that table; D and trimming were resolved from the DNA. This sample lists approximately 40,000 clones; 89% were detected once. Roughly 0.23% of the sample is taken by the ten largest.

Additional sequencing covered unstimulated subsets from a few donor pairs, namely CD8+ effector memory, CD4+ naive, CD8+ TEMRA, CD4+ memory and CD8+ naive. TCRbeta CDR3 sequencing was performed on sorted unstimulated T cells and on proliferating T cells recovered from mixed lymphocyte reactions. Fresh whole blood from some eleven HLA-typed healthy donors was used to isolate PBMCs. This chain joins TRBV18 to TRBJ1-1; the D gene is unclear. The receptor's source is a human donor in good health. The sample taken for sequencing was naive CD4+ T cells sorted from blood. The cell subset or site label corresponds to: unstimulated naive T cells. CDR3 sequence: CASSPSTKPNTEAFF. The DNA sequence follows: TGTGCCAGCTCACCTTCGACTAAACCGAACACTGAAGCTTTCTTT.